The 16 T cell receptor beta chains below were found in one sample sequenced in a study of spatial heterogeneity in lung cancer. Study results and limitations: Tumor mutation count correlated with how many alpha and beta TCRs expanded intratumorally.

Time point here: sample taken at primary tumor resection. TCRdb independently ran MiXCR on the 5' RACE reads; one entry per CDR3 protein. The sample has approximately 5,000 distinct CDR3 sequences, under 9.5% seen once. The antigens of these receptors remain unknown. This sample comprised lung tumor tissue, obtained at surgery. Receptors originate from a female donor with early-stage non-small cell lung cancer.

This clonotype was counted at least ten times. This chain links TRBV10-2 with TRBJ1-6; tentatively, D is TRBD1 (5 bases). Deletions cut 7 bases from V and 7 bases from J, with 8 bases between. The CDR3 has 12 amino acids. Per germline, CDR1 WSHSY and CDR2 SAAADI. The CDR3 protein is CASTPGNSPLHF. The CDR3 DNA reads TGCGCCAGCACCCCAGGGAATTCACCCCTCCACTTT.

The sample holds many counts of this clonotype. This rearrangement joins TRBV5-1 to TRBJ2-1; 9 bases fit TRBD1. The V gene's germline CDR1 is SGHRS and CDR2 YFSETQ. The CDR3 is 15 residues long. V shed 5 bases and J 1 base; nucleotides not matched to a gene: 4. CDR3 residues: CASSPGQGSYNEQFF. Written as DNA, the CDR3 is TGCGCCAGCAGTCCCGGACAGGGGTCCTACAATGAGCAGTTCTTC.

This clonotype was counted at least ten times. The chain employs TRBV12-3 or TRBV12-4 and TRBJ1-5, with D possibly matching TRBD1 (5 bases). The V end was cut by 6 bases, the J end by 2 bases, with 8 bases between. The CDR3 is 13 amino acids. The CDR3 DNA follows: TGTGCCAGCAGGGGGACGGGCAATCAGCCCCAGCATTTT. The encoded protein is CASRGTGNQPQHF.

The V and J genes are TRBV5-1 and TRBJ1-3, with D possibly being TRBD1 (5 bases). This CDR3 comprises 13 residues. Trimming removed 1 base at V and 10 bases at J, with 12 bases between. Germline V gene sequence: CDR1 SGHRS, CDR2 YFSETQ. CDR3 loop: CASSLIAGSTIYF. CDR3 DNA: TGCGCCAGCAGCTTGATAGCAGGGAGTACCATATATTTT.

By its share, this clonotype is medium-sized. J is TRBJ1-5 and V is TRBV12-3 or TRBV12-4, with D hard to call. The CDR3 contains 16 residues. Deletions cut 5 bases from V and 0 bases from J, with 14 bases between. The CDR3 loop reads CASSANAGYSNQPQHF. Written as DNA, the CDR3 is TGTGCCAGCAGTGCTAACGCGGGCTATAGCAATCAGCCCCAGCATTTT.

This chain joins TRBV18 and TRBJ1-6; D might be TRBD1 (5 bases). The CDR3 contains 18 residues. Trimming removed 3 bases from V and 0 bases from J, with 15 bases in between. Germline CDR1 and CDR2: KGHSH and LQKENI. CDR3 in DNA: TGTGCCAGCTCACCGGGATACAGGTCGAGCTCCTATAATTCACCCCTCCACTTT. It yields the protein CASSPGYRSSSYNSPLHF.

The chain joins TRBV5-1 to TRBJ2-1; 7 bases match TRBD2. Trimming took 2 bases from V and 7 from J; bases not matched to a gene: 9. In germline, CDR1 is SGHRS, CDR2 YFSETQ. CDR3 length: 15 residues. As DNA, the CDR3 is TGCGCCAGCAGCTTAGGCCGGGACTACCAGAATGAGCAGTTCTTC. Amino acid sequence: CASSLGRDYQNEQFF.

This clonotype was found many times. The gene calls are TRBV12-3 or TRBV12-4 and TRBJ2-3, with D maybe TRBD2 (7 bases). V was pared by 4 bases and J by 2 bases, with 16 bases between. This CDR3 is 16 amino acids long. The CDR3 is CASSSGASGNTDTQYF. The CDR3 coding sequence is TGTGCCAGCAGTTCGGGGGCTAGCGGTAACACAGATACGCAGTATTTT.

By frequency in the sample, this clonotype is medium-sized. This sequence joins TRBV29-1 and TRBJ1-1; D is ambiguous. Trimming cost V 4 bases and J 1 base, with 4 bases left between them. There are 11 residues in the CDR3. Germline lookup yields CDR1 SQVTM and CDR2 ANQGSEA. CDR3 sequence: CSVGENTEAFF. The CDR3 DNA sequence: TGCAGCGTTGGGGAGAACACTGAAGCTTTCTTT.

As to this clonotype: Given a much more abundant clone one base away, this may be a read error. The rearrangement joins TRBV3-1 to TRBJ1-3; TRBD1 matches at 8 bases. CDR3 size: 15 residues. Looked up from germline, CDR1 is LGHDT and CDR2 is YNNKEL (reference sequence). V gave up 1 base and J gave up 7 bases; unmatched junction bases: 6. CDR3 sequence: CASSQVKSGGNTIYF. The CDR3 DNA sequence: TGTGCCAGCAGCCAAGTGAAGTCAGGGGGCAACACCATATATTTT.

There are many counts of this clonotype. The chain links TRBV7-8 to TRBJ2-1, with D maybe TRBD2 (5 bases). CDR1 SGHVS and CDR2 FQNEAQ come from the germline V gene. The CDR3 has 16 residues. Trimming took 1 base from V and 0 from J, leaving 10 bases between them. CDR3 DNA: TGTGCCAGCAGCTTAGTTGAGGGTAGCTCCTACAATGAGCAGTTCTTC. It encodes CASSLVEGSSYNEQFF.

This clonotype occurred many times. This sequence joins TRBV29-1 and TRBJ1-4; D is unresolved. V was pared by 7 bases and J by 8 bases, with 14 bases between. The CDR3 runs to 12 residues. CDR1 SQVTM and CDR2 ANQGSEA come from the germline V gene. CDR3 sequence reads: CSATSGGEKLFF. CDR3 DNA sequence: TGCAGCGCCACCTCGGGAGGCGAAAAACTGTTTTTT.

This clonotype was recorded at least ten times. The genes are TRBV27 and TRBJ1-1; 8 bases are a match to TRBD1. The V gene end was trimmed by 2 bases and the J gene end by 2 bases; junction bases not matched to a gene: 10. Per the germline V gene, CDR1 is MNHEY and CDR2 is SMNVEV (reference sequence). The CDR3 extends over 17 amino acids. In DNA form, the CDR3 reads TGTGCCAGCAGTTTAGGGACAGGACGATTTGAAAACACTGAAGCTTTCTTT. It translates to CASSLGTGRFENTEAFF.

This clonotype showed up many times. V gene TRBV27 combines with J gene TRBJ2-2, with 11 positions matching TRBD2. This CDR3 spans 18 amino acids. The V and J ends lost 3 bases and 3 bases, in that order; junction bases with no gene match: 9. The V gene's germline CDR1 is MNHEY and CDR2 SMNVEV (reference sequence). CDR3 in amino acids: CASSFSALAGGDTGELFF. The DNA for the CDR3 is TGTGCCAGCAGTTTCTCAGCCCTAGCGGGAGGTGACACCGGGGAGCTGTTTTTT.

About this clonotype itself: This may be a read error, as it is one base from a much larger clone. This chain links TRBV30 with TRBJ1-1; D is possibly TRBD1 (6 bases). The CDR3 consists of 14 residues. Germline CDR1 and CDR2: GTSNPN and SVGIG (reference sequence). The CDR3 loop is CAGRTRQVSTEAFF. The CDR3 DNA reads as TGTGCCGGGAGGACCCGACAGGTCTCCACTGAAGCTTTCTTT.

This clonotype was found many times. This chain joins TRBV25-1 and TRBJ1-5, with TRBD1 matching 8 bases. The CDR3 length is 14 residues. V was pared by 6 bases and J by 6 bases, with 7 bases of the junction left unmatched. CDR1 and CDR2 (germline): MGHDK, SYGVNS. The CDR3 DNA sequence: TGTGCCAGCAGCGCTGGACAGGGCTTTCAGCCCCAGCATTTT. This codes for CASSAGQGFQPQHF.